This T cell receptor beta chain was profiled in a study of T cells in Graves' hyperthyroidism and ophthalmopathy. Study-wide background: Peripheral blood draws took place at initial diagnosis, ahead of any treatment. Study-wide points: Most expanded thyroid clonotypes above 0.001 recurred in blood. Progression to ophthalmopathy was predicted a median of 6.5 months early.

Note on this clonotype: Its antigen remains unidentified. One end of the junction fails to match germline, which may point to a read error.

RNA transcripts yielded amplified TCR beta CDR3 regions. The TCR CDR3 was amplified in a first-round RT-PCR using the HTBI primer set. TCRdb called the multiplex PCR reads again in MiXCR, with one record for every CDR3 protein. The table records fewer than 650,000 distinct CDR3 sequences, approximately 13% of them present only once. Input material: blood. The sequence was obtained from a woman aged 25-40 years with Graves' hyperthyroidism that later progressed to Graves' ophthalmopathy.

The CDR3 DNA reads TGTGCCACCGGTGATTTGCAGGACTTCGACAATGAGCAGTTCTTC. Protein sequence: CATGDLQDFDNEQFF. V and J are TRBV24-1 and TRBJ2-1; D perhaps matches TRBD2 (5 bases). The CDR3 loop spans 15 amino acids. CDR1 and CDR2 from the germline V gene are KGHDR and SFDVKD.